The T cell receptor beta chain under discussion was sequenced for a study of cytomegalovirus exposure and HLA in healthy donors. Assay used: immunoSEQ multiplex PCR; TCRdb lists only in-frame clones, some missing. The sample holds 55,000 to 70,000 clones, about 91% seen once. Study results and caveats: One later analysis, an examination of the 90 to 150 validation repertoires, found that first-cohort TCR clusters tended to co-occur in them. 150 or so TCR beta chains were listed as cytomegalovirus-associated. The majority of TCR sequences were rare, yet some public TCRs appeared in many donors.

Trimming cost V 0 bases and J 4 bases; bases outside gene matches: 4. The length of the CDR3 is 16 residues. CDR1 SGHNT and CDR2 YENEEA come from the germline V gene. Comments on this clone: What it binds is not known.

The sequence was obtained from a woman in her 30s in good health and CMV-seronegative. The chain employs TRBV11-3 and TRBJ2-1; 9 bases are a match to TRBD2. Sequencing was performed on PBMCs. Written as DNA, the CDR3 is TGTGCCAGCAGCTTAGAGGCGGGAGGGCCTTACAATGAGCAGTTCTTC. Residues: CASSLEAGGPYNEQFF.